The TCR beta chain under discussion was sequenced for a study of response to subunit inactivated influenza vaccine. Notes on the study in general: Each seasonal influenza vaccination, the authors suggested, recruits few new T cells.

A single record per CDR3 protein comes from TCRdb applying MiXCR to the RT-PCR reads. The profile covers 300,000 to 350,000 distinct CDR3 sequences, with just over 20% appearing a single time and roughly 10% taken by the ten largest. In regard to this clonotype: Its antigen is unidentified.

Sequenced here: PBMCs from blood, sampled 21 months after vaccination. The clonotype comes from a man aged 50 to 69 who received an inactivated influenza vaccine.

The CDR3, as DNA: TGTGCCAGCAGCCCAGATTCAGGGGCCGTTCATAAGCAGTACTTC. Translated: CASSPDSGAVHKQYF. The rearrangement joins TRBV14 to TRBJ2-7; a weak D match, TRBD1 (6 bases). This CDR3 has 15 residues. Between the trimmed V and J ends, which lost 4 bases and 8 bases, there was a span of 21 bases. Germline values: CDR1 SGHDN, CDR2 FVKESK. Full variable domain (remainder filled in from reference TRBV14 and TRBJ2-7): EAGVTQFPSHSVIEKGQTVTLRCDPISGHDNLYWYRRVMGKEIKFLLHFVKESKQDESGMPNNRFLAERTGGTYSTLKVQPAELEDSGVYFCASSPDSGAVHKQYFGPGTRLTVT.